Shown below are 28 T cell receptor beta chains from a single sample sequenced in a study of T cell responses to AZD1222 COVID-19 vaccine. Libraries were prepared by immunoSEQ multiplex PCR; TCRdb keeps only in-frame clonotypes and omits some of them. Of 100,000 or so clones in the sample, more than 75% were seen once. This material consisted of peripheral blood, taken on day 0 of AZD1222 vaccination. These receptors were obtained from an adult in good health.

The chain is built from TRBV7-9 and TRBJ1-2; no clear D gene. Germline values: CDR1 SEHNR, CDR2 FQNEAQ (reference sequence). The CDR3 is made up of 13 amino acids. Trimming left V 5 bases short and J 6 bases short, with 13 bases between. In DNA form, the CDR3 reads TGTGCCAGCAGCCGATCGGGTGGTGATGGCTACACCTTC. Protein sequence: CASSRSGGDGYTF.

The chain carries TRBV19 and TRBJ1-1; no firm D call. Trimming shortened V by 3 bases and J by 6 bases, and 5 bases separated the two germline ends. Germline V gives CDR1 LNHDA, CDR2 SQIVND (reference sequence). This CDR3 spans 11 amino acids. This CDR3 is CASSMISEAFF. Written as DNA, the CDR3 is TGTGCCAGTAGTATGATCTCTGAAGCTTTCTTT.

This clone was detected once. The rearrangement uses TRBV5-1 and TRBJ1-3; D gene ambiguous. V was cut by 4 bases and J by 0 bases, with 11 bases left in between. Per germline, CDR1 SGHRS and CDR2 YFSETQ. The CDR3 has 15 amino acids. In nucleotides, the CDR3 is TGCGCCAGCAGCCGTGAGCTGAGCTCTGGAAACACCATATATTTT. Translation gives CASSRELSSGNTIYF.

The chain combines TRBV6-2 or TRBV6-3 with TRBJ1-5; the D gene is possibly TRBD1 (5 bases). CDR1 and CDR2 (germline): MNHEY, SVGEGT. The CDR3 has 14 residues. Trimming removed 6 bases from V and 4 bases from J, with 13 bases in between. Written as DNA, the CDR3 is TGTGCCAGCAGCGTACGACAGTCTAATCAGCCCCAGCATTTT. It yields the protein CASSVRQSNQPQHF.

This clone has a handful of counts. The V and J genes are TRBV7-9 and TRBJ1-4, with D unresolved. With 1 base removed from V and 11 bases from J, the gap between germline ends came to 14 bases. The CDR3 totals 14 residues. Germline assignment: CDR1 SEHNR and CDR2 FQNEAQ (reference sequence). In DNA, the CDR3 is TGTGCCAGCAGCTTAGAAAGTAGCATGATCAAACTGTTTTTT. It specifies CASSLESSMIKLFF.

The CDR3 coding sequence is TGTGCCAGCAGCAGTCGACAGGGGAGCACCGGGGAGCTGTTTTTT. This codes for CASSSRQGSTGELFF. The genes are TRBV9 and TRBJ2-2; 8 bases are a match to TRBD1. The CDR3 is 15 amino acids. Germline CDR1 and CDR2: SGDLS and YYNGEE. V lost 4 bases and J lost 4; bases outside the gene matches: 6. The whole variable domain, filled in from reference TRBV9 and TRBJ2-2, reads DSGVTQTPKHLITATGQRVTLRCSPRSGDLSVYWYQQSLDQGLQFLIQYYNGEERAKGNILERFSAQQFPDLHSELNLSSLELGDSALYFCASSSRQGSTGELFFGEGSRLTVL.

This chain joins TRBV5-1 and TRBJ2-5, with a tentative D call TRBD2 (6 bases). This CDR3 comprises 15 residues. The V gene's germline CDR1 is SGHRS and CDR2 YFSETQ. V shed 0 bases and J shed 5 bases, with 14 bases lying between them. CDR3 sequence reads: CASSLAAGGFETQYF. In DNA, the CDR3 is TGCGCCAGCAGCTTGGCGGCCGGAGGGTTTGAGACCCAGTACTTC.

This clone was detected once. V usage is TRBV11-1 and J usage is TRBJ1-1; 10 bases agree with TRBD1. The V gene end was trimmed by 2 bases and the J gene end by 7 bases; junction bases not matched to a gene: 10. Germline V gene sequence: CDR1 SGHAT, CDR2 FQDESV (reference sequence). The CDR3 covers 16 residues. CDR3 nucleotides: TGTGCCAGCAGCTTATTGCGCGGGACAGGGGTGGGTGAAGCTTTCTTT. Its translation is CASSLLRGTGVGEAFF.

The chain couples TRBV20-1 to TRBJ2-5; D is perhaps TRBD1 (5 bases). The CDR3 is 14 residues long. Germline V gene data show CDR1 as DFQATT and CDR2 as SNEGSKA (reference sequence). V was shortened by 3 bases and J by 5 bases, with 16 bases between the two germline ends. The CDR3 DNA sequence: TGCAGTGCTAGTGGCAGGGAAAATAGCGAGACCCAGTACTTC. Protein product: CSASGRENSETQYF.

V gene TRBV7-2 combines with J gene TRBJ2-3; D is unclear. The germline V gene encodes CDR1 SGHTA and CDR2 FQGNSA. The CDR3 spans 13 residues. V lost 5 bases to trimming and J lost 2 bases, with 8 bases between them. The CDR3 coding sequence is TGTGCCAGCAGCCCAGGCCCCACAGATACGCAGTATTTT. Its protein product is CASSPGPTDTQYF.

V gene TRBV7-2 combines with J gene TRBJ1-2; no firm D call. Per the germline V gene, CDR1 is SGHTA and CDR2 is FQGNSA. V was cut by 1 base and J by 2 bases, with 8 bases left in between. The CDR3 extends over 14 amino acids. Here the CDR3 DNA reads TGTGCCAGCAGCTTAGAGGCAGAAAACTATGGCTACACCTTC. This codes for CASSLEAENYGYTF.

V and J are TRBV18 and TRBJ2-3; D ambiguous. Trimming cost V 2 bases and J 4 bases, with 4 bases left between them. CDR1 and CDR2 from the germline V gene are KGHSH and LQKENI. The CDR3 spans 12 residues. For the CDR3, the DNA is TGTGCCAGCTCACCAACCCCAGATACGCAGTATTTT. This encodes CASSPTPDTQYF.

The chain recombines TRBV5-5 with TRBJ1-5; D ambiguous. V lost 4 bases, J lost 2 bases, and 13 bases lay in between. Germline CDR1 is SGHKS and CDR2 is YYEKEE (reference sequence). The CDR3 has 15 residues. DNA for the CDR3: TGTGCCAGCAGCCCTGGACGATCAGGCAATCAGCCCCAGCATTTT. Translated, it gives CASSPGRSGNQPQHF.

The J gene is TRBJ1-5, the V gene TRBV6-2 or TRBV6-3; D not resolved. Looked up from germline, CDR1 is MNHEY and CDR2 is SVGEGT. Trimming cost V 6 bases and J 4 bases, with 7 bases left between them. The CDR3 spans 12 residues. CDR3 in DNA: TGTGCCAGCAGCACAGAAAATCAGCCCCAGCATTTT. Amino acids: CASSTENQPQHF.

This clone was seen only once. V gene TRBV20-1 combines with J gene TRBJ2-4; D uncertain. Trimming shortened V by 3 bases and J by 10 bases, and 22 bases separated the two germline ends. Per germline, CDR1 DFQATT and CDR2 SNEGSKA (reference sequence). This CDR3 has 15 amino acids. The CDR3 bases are TGCAGTGCTAGTCAGAGGTCCACTTCCGCTCTAATTCAGTACTTC. Its translation: CSASQRSTSALIQYF.

This chain connects TRBV7-8 to TRBJ1-2, with D unclear. Trimming shortened V by 5 bases and J by 2 bases, and 6 bases separated the two germline ends. Germline CDR1 is SGHVS and CDR2 is FQNEAQ. The length of the CDR3 is 12 residues. CDR3 nucleotides: TGTGCCAGCAGCGGTGACAACTATGGCTACACCTTC. As protein: CASSGDNYGYTF.

V is TRBV6-5 and J is TRBJ2-7; no clear D gene. CDR3 length: 14 residues. V lost 5 bases and J lost 3, with 14 bases in between. CDR1 is MNHEY and CDR2 is SVGAGI in the germline V gene. Here the CDR3 reads CASSPVGSFYEQYF. As DNA, the CDR3 is TGTGCCAGCAGTCCCGTTGGGTCTTTCTACGAGCAGTACTTC.

V and J are TRBV6-5 and TRBJ1-6; D might be TRBD1 (6 bases). The CDR3 has 14 residues. The germline V gene encodes CDR1 MNHEY and CDR2 SVGAGI. Trimming removed 6 bases at V and 7 bases at J, with 13 bases between. The CDR3 DNA reads as TGTGCCAGCAGCGCAAGGACAGCCAATTCACCCCTCCACTTT. It codes for CASSARTANSPLHF.

The chain combines TRBV28 with TRBJ2-7; TRBD1 is a possible D gene (6 bases). Germline assignment: CDR1 MDHEN and CDR2 SYDVKM. V lost 8 bases, J lost 2 bases, and 13 bases lay in between. The CDR3 spans 13 residues. This CDR3 is CASPPGQAYEQYF. The CDR3 nucleotides are TGTGCCAGCCCACCGGGACAAGCCTACGAGCAGTACTTC.

The chain joins TRBV28 to TRBJ1-3, with 9 bases identical to TRBD1. Germline V gene lookup returns CDR1 MDHEN and CDR2 SYDVKM. The V segment lost 4 bases and the J segment 0 bases; nucleotides outside the gene matches: 16. The CDR3 runs 20 residues. CDR3 coding DNA: TGTGCCAGCAGTTCCCTCGGGGTGACAGGGGGAAAGGGCTCTGGAAACACCATATATTTT. Amino acid sequence: CASSSLGVTGGKGSGNTIYF.

This clone was seen a single time. The chain employs TRBV6-2 or TRBV6-3 and TRBJ2-3; 7 bases map to TRBD2. Trimming at V came to 6 bases and at J to 2 bases, leaving 17 bases not matched to a gene. The CDR3 runs to 18 residues. The germline gives CDR1 MNHEY, CDR2 SVGEGT. The CDR3 region is CASSSLIGRGSNTDTQYF. The CDR3, as DNA: TGTGCCAGCAGCTCCCTAATAGGGCGGGGGAGCAACACAGATACGCAGTATTTT.

V is TRBV19 and J is TRBJ1-6; D not certain. CDR1 LNHDA and CDR2 SQIVND come from the germline V gene (reference sequence). The CDR3 is made up of 13 amino acids. The germline V and J ends were trimmed by 5 bases and 7 bases, with 9 bases remaining between them. The CDR3 DNA follows: TGTGCCAGTAGTCTTTACAGAAATTCACCCCTCCACTTT. Its protein is CASSLYRNSPLHF.

This clone was observed a few times. The rearrangement joins TRBV9 to TRBJ1-2; 7 nucleotides line up with TRBD1. Trimming removed 0 bases from V and 4 bases from J; junction bases left unmatched: 6. This CDR3 is built from 15 residues. The V gene's germline CDR1 is SGDLS and CDR2 YYNGEE. CDR3 protein: CASSVGGQPLYGYTF. Here the CDR3 DNA reads TGTGCCAGCAGCGTAGGGGGACAGCCCCTCTATGGCTACACCTTC.

The gene calls are TRBV6-4 and TRBJ1-6; TRBD1 matches at 8 bases. The trim removed 7 bases at V and 8 bases at J, leaving 4 bases unmatched. Germline V gene sequence: CDR1 MRHNA, CDR2 SNTAGT. There are 13 residues in the CDR3. The CDR3 nucleotides read TGTGCCAGCAACTACAGGGGGGATTCACCCCTCCACTTT. Amino acids: CASNYRGDSPLHF.

This clone was recorded once. The chain carries TRBV25-1 and TRBJ1-1, with D possibly TRBD1 on 6 matching bases. CDR1 MGHDK and CDR2 SYGVNS come from the germline V gene. Trimming removed 7 bases from V and 1 base from J, with 13 bases in between. There are 14 residues in the CDR3. This chain's CDR3 is CASTRDTGNTEAFF. Here the CDR3 DNA reads TGTGCCAGCACCCGGGACACGGGGAACACTGAAGCTTTCTTT.

This sequence joins TRBV18 and TRBJ1-1; possible D gene TRBD1, 6 bases. Germline V lookup: CDR1 KGHSH, CDR2 LQKENI. The CDR3 length is 14 residues. V lost 5 bases and J 1 base, leaving 11 bases between the germline ends. CDR3 residues: CASSTSTGNTEAFF. CDR3 bases: TGTGCCAGCTCAACATCGACAGGGAACACTGAAGCTTTCTTT.

The chain has TRBV3-1 (or the pseudogene TRBV3-2) and TRBJ2-5; D unresolved. From germline, CDR1 is LGHDT and CDR2 YNNKEL (reference sequence). Trimming stripped 3 bases from V and 3 bases from J, with 5 bases between. The CDR3 runs to 12 residues. The CDR3 reads CASSHSEETQYF. CDR3 bases: TGTGCCAGCAGCCACAGTGAAGAGACCCAGTACTTC.

This clone was recorded only once. This chain connects TRBV27 to TRBJ1-1; D is unclear. Trimming removed 4 bases at V and 1 base at J, with 13 bases between. Germline V gene data show CDR1 as MNHEY and CDR2 as SMNVEV (reference sequence). The CDR3 extends over 15 amino acids. For the CDR3, the DNA is TGTGCCAGCAGTTGGTCGCGCGCGGGGAACACTGAAGCTTTCTTT. Its protein is CASSWSRAGNTEAFF.